A selection of T cell receptor beta chains follows, all from one sample in a study of identical twins. TCRdb redid the calling of the 5' RACE reads with MiXCR, one entry per CDR3 protein. In the table there are roughly 770,000 distinct CDR3 sequences, 18% of which are singletons. In addition, the sample was reused for a study of T cells expressing NK-cell markers.

Source material: PBMCs. These receptor sequences come from a woman between 18 and 29 years old in good health. The CDR3 runs from the conserved cysteine through the conserved F or W. Each record gives: clone size, V gene, J gene, D gene, CDR3 DNA, CDR3 protein. D genes are given only for firm matches. Clone size, where shown, is once, few, many, or a class for clones that have expanded.

>-|TRBV7-2|TRBJ1-6|-
TGTGCCAGCAGCCCTCAGCACGCGTCTTCACCCCTCCACTTT
CASSPQHASSPLHF
>-|TRBV20-1|TRBJ2-3|TRBD2
TGCAGTGCTAGACGGGGGGGGCCTCGCCTCACAGATACGCAGTATTTT
CSARRGGPRLTDTQYF
>-|TRBV9|TRBJ2-1|-
TGTGCCAGCAGCGTAGTTTCCGGGGATGAGCAGTTCTTC
CASSVVSGDEQFF
>-|TRBV14|TRBJ2-3|-
TGTGCCAGCAGCCAAGATCACCCCCCAGATACGCAGTATTTT
CASSQDHPPDTQYF
>few|TRBV7-8|TRBJ2-5|TRBD2
TGTGCCAGCAGCTTGCTAGCGGGAGTGGCGGAGACCCAGTACTTC
CASSLLAGVAETQYF
>few|TRBV5-1|TRBJ2-5|-
TGCGCCAGCAGCTTTAACAGCGCACAAGAGACCCAGTACTTC
CASSFNSAQETQYF
>few|TRBV7-9|TRBJ2-7|-
TGTGCCAGCAGCCCCCATGGGCAGGGGGAGCAGTACTTC
CASSPHGQGEQYF
>-|TRBV2|TRBJ2-1|TRBD2
TGTGCCATCAGCCGGGGGGTGGGTCATACCGACTCCTACAATGAGCAGTTCTTC
CAISRGVGHTDSYNEQFF
>-|TRBV25-1|TRBJ1-1|-
TGTGCCAGCAGTCCCCCCATGCGGGGGGGAGACACTGAAGCTTTCTTT
CASSPPMRGGDTEAFF
>-|TRBV19|TRBJ2-2|TRBD1
TGTGCCAGTGGTCCCATCGACAGGGGACACACCGGGGAGCTGTTTTTT
CASGPIDRGHTGELFF
>-|TRBV14|TRBJ2-1|TRBD2
TGTGCCAGCAGCCCCTTAGCTAGCGGGTCGAACAATGAGCAGTTCTTC
CASSPLASGSNNEQFF
>few|TRBV7-6|TRBJ2-3|-
TGTGCCAGCAGTCCCTCTAAGGGAGATACGCAGTATTTT
CASSPSKGDTQYF
>-|TRBV10-2|TRBJ2-3|TRBD2
TGCGCCAGCAGTGGGCTAGCGGGGGGAGATACGCAGTATTTT
CASSGLAGGDTQYF
>-|TRBV3-1|TRBJ2-1|-
TGTGCCAGCAGCCAAGTACTAGGTGAGGGGAATGAGCAGTTCTTC
CASSQVLGEGNEQFF
>-|TRBV7-2|TRBJ2-7|-
TGTGCCAGCAGCTTGTCCGGAGGGTTCTCCTACGAGCAGTACTTC
CASSLSGGFSYEQYF
>-|TRBV5-1|TRBJ1-4|-
TGCGCCAGCAGCGTACTAGGGGAAAATAATGAAAAACTGTTTTTT
CASSVLGENNEKLFF
>-|TRBV5-1|TRBJ2-2|-
TGCGCCAGCAGCCCCGGAATAGGCCAGAACACCGGGGAGCTGTTTTTT
CASSPGIGQNTGELFF
>-|TRBV10-3|TRBJ2-1|-
TGTGCCACCCGAGACAGTTTAACGCAGTTCTTC
CATRDSLTQFF
>-|TRBV7-2|TRBJ2-3|-
TGTGCCAGCAGCTTAATGTCTCGTGAGGATACGCAGTATTTT
CASSLMSREDTQYF
>-|TRBV29-1|TRBJ2-3|TRBD2
TGCAGCGCCCAGGGACTAGCGCAAAGCACAGATACGCAGTATTTT
CSAQGLAQSTDTQYF
>-|TRBV7-2|TRBJ2-7|-
TGTGCCAGCAGTGGCGGGATCAGGAGGGAGCAGTACTTC
CASSGGIRREQYF
>few|TRBV20-1|TRBJ2-3|-
TGCAGTGGACGTCTCAACACAGATACGCAGTATTTT
CSGRLNTDTQYF
>few|TRBV7-2|TRBJ1-5|-
TGTGCCAGCAGCTTAGTCCCAGGAAATCAGCCCCAGCATTTT
CASSLVPGNQPQHF
>-|TRBV6-1|TRBJ1-4|-
TGTGCCAGCAGGAGCAGAAATAATGAAAAACTGTTTTTT
CASRSRNNEKLFF
>few|TRBV5-6|TRBJ1-1|-
TGTGCCAGCAGCTTATTAGGGATTGAGACTGAAGCTTTCTTT
CASSLLGIETEAFF
>-|TRBV5-1|TRBJ2-1|TRBD1
TGCGCCAGCAGCTTATACAGGGGGCTAGGAAATGAGCAGTTCTTC
CASSLYRGLGNEQFF
>-|TRBV5-1|TRBJ2-7|-
TGCGCCAGCAGCTTGGAACTAAACGCCTACGAGCAGTACTTC
CASSLELNAYEQYF
>few|TRBV4-2|TRBJ1-2|-
TGTGCCAGCAGCCAAGATGGCCCCCGCCAGGGCGGGATCTTTAGGGATGGCTACACCTTC
CASSQDGPRQGGIFRDGYTF
>-|TRBV5-1|TRBJ2-7|-
TGCGCCAGCAGCTTAACTCCCTGGGGGGAGCAGTACTTC
CASSLTPWGEQYF
>-|TRBV25-1|TRBJ2-3|-
TGTGCCAGCAGTCCATGGGCAGGCCGTAGCACAGATACGCAGTATTTT
CASSPWAGRSTDTQYF
>many|TRBV10-3|TRBJ2-1|-
TGTGCCACCACTCCACGACAGATCCCCACAGACAATGAGCAGTTCTTC
CATTPRQIPTDNEQFF
>-|TRBV7-6|TRBJ2-1|-
TGTGCCAGCAGCCCGGGACCCCTCAGTGAGCAGTTCTTC
CASSPGPLSEQFF
>-|TRBV11-2|TRBJ2-7|-
TGTGCCAGTATGGGCTACGAGCAGTACTTC
CASMGYEQYF
>few|TRBV5-1|TRBJ2-7|-
TGCGCCAGCAGCTTGGACAGGGCCCACGCCTACGAGCAGTACTTC
CASSLDRAHAYEQYF
>-|TRBV10-3|TRBJ2-3|-
TGTGCCACCGGGGACACAGATACGCAGTATTTT
CATGDTDTQYF
>-|TRBV4-1|TRBJ2-2|-
TGCGCCAGCAGTCGGGACGTGAGGGGTACCGGGGAGCTGTTTTTT
CASSRDVRGTGELFF
>-|TRBV20-1|TRBJ2-3|-
TGCAGTGCCGAGGGGCGGCTTTTTAGCACAGATACGCAGTATTTT
CSAEGRLFSTDTQYF
>few|TRBV6-1|TRBJ2-5|TRBD1
TGTGCCCTTAACAGGGGGGTGAAAGAGACCCAGTACTTC
CALNRGVKETQYF
>many|TRBV12-3/TRBV12-4|TRBJ1-2|-
TGTGCCAGCAGTTTTCACAGGACGGGTGGCTACACCTTC
CASSFHRTGGYTF
>-|TRBV20-1|TRBJ2-5|TRBD1
TGCAGTGCTAGGAAGGCTTGGACAGGGGTTGGGGAGACCCAGTACTTC
CSARKAWTGVGETQYF
>-|TRBV7-2|TRBJ2-7|-
TGTGCCAGCAGCTTATCCAGGACAGCGCCCTACGAGCAGTACTTC
CASSLSRTAPYEQYF
>few|TRBV7-9|TRBJ1-1|-
TGTGCCAGCAGCCCCTTGGAGCTGGCTTTCTTT
CASSPLELAFF
>-|TRBV7-2|TRBJ2-3|-
TGTGCCAGCAGCTTTGCCCGGGATACGCAGTATTTT
CASSFARDTQYF
>-|TRBV5-1|TRBJ2-7|TRBD1
TGCGCCAGCAGCTTGCCCGGACAGGAGGCATTCGAGCAGTACTTC
CASSLPGQEAFEQYF
>few|TRBV20-1|TRBJ1-1|-
TGCAGTGCTAGGCCCGAGGGGCGGAATAGATGGTCCACTGAAGCTTTCTTT
CSARPEGRNRWSTEAFF
>few|TRBV20-1|TRBJ2-5|-
TGCAGTGCTAGCCCGGGGGGCGTAGAGACCCAGTACTTC
CSASPGGVETQYF
>few|TRBV4-1|TRBJ2-7|-
TGCGCCAGCAGCCAAGCCGGACAGTTCGAACAGTACTTC
CASSQAGQFEQYF
>many|TRBV20-1|TRBJ2-3|TRBD2
TGCAGTGCTAGAGATTGGGCGCGGGAGGGAGGAGATACGCAGTATTTT
CSARDWAREGGDTQYF